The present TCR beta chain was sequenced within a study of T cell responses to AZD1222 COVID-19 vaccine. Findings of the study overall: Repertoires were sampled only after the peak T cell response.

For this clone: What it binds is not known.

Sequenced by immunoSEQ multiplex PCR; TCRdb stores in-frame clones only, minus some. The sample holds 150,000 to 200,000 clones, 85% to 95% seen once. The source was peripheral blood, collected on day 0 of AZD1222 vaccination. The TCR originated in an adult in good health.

The CDR3, as DNA: TGTGCCAGCAGTTACTCGTTTTGGGATAGCAATCAGCCCCAGCATTTT. The encoded protein is CASSYSFWDSNQPQHF. V and J are TRBV6-5 and TRBJ1-5; D remains ambiguous. The CDR3 consists of 16 residues. CDR1 and CDR2 (germline): MNHEY, SVGAGI. Deletions cut 0 bases from V and 0 bases from J, with 9 bases between.